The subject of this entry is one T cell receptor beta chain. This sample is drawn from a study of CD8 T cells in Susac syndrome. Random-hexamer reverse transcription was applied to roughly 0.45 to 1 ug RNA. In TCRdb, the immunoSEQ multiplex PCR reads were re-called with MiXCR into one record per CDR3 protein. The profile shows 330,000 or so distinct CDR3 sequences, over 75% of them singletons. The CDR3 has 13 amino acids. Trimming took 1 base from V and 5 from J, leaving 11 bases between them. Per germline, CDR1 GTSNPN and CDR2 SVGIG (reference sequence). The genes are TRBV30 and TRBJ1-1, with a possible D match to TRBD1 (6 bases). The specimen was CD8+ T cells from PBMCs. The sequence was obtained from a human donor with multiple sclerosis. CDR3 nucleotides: TGTGCCTGGAGTGAGGGGGGCTGGACTGAAGCTTTCTTT. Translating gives CAWSEGGWTEAFF. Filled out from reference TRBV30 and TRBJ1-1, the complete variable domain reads SQTIHQWPATLVQPVGSPLSLECTVEGTSNPNLYWYRQAAGRGLQLLFYSVGIGQISSEVPQNLSASRPQDRQFILSSKKLLLSDSGFYLCAWSEGGWTEAFFGQGTRLTVV.